The rows below give T cell receptor beta chains drawn from one sample of a study of blood T cell repertoires in COVID-19. Profiled with immunoSEQ multiplex PCR; TCRdb holds only in-frame clones, not every one. The sample yields 380,000 or so clones, 75% to 90% seen once. The specimen sequenced was peripheral blood. These receptors all come from a woman in her sixties with COVID-19, enrolled during active disease. The CDR3 runs from the conserved cysteine through the conserved F or W. The order of the fields is V gene, CDR3 length, J gene, CDR3 protein.

V: TRBV5-1; length: 16; J: TRBJ1-5; CDR3: CASSLDGQGSNQPQHF
V: TRBV30; length: 12; J: TRBJ2-7; CDR3: CAWSRQVGEQYF
V: TRBV1; length: 17; J: TRBJ1-2; CDR3: CTSSQDRLDRGLDGYTF
V: TRBV5-1; length: 14; J: TRBJ2-2; CDR3: CASSLGRGTGELFF
V: TRBV7-6; length: 17; J: TRBJ2-5; CDR3: CASSSFSTLGARETQYF
V: TRBV5-5; length: 13; J: TRBJ1-1; CDR3: CASSLDLYTEAFF
V: TRBV19; length: 11; J: TRBJ1-1; CDR3: CARGRNTEAFF
V: TRBV9; length: 16; J: TRBJ2-3; CDR3: CASSVASSGVVVTQYF
V: TRBV5-5; length: 15; J: TRBJ1-3; CDR3: CASSAGQGTGNTIYF
V: TRBV3-1/TRBV3-2; length: 16; J: TRBJ2-7; CDR3: CASSQVPGTSDDEQYF
V: TRBV7-6; length: 14; J: TRBJ2-7; CDR3: CASSLRAGAYEQYF
V: TRBV12-3/TRBV12-4; length: 13; J: TRBJ2-1; CDR3: CASSPRASAEQFF
V: TRBV9; length: 14; J: TRBJ2-3; CDR3: CASSGSGGADTQYF
V: TRBV7-2; length: 17; J: TRBJ2-2; CDR3: CASSLEPSGGADGELFF
V: TRBV30; length: 13; J: TRBJ1-2; CDR3: CAAQGAAGYGYTF
V: TRBV9; length: 18; J: TRBJ1-1; CDR3: CASSRGTGGAGSRTEAFF
V: TRBV14; length: 16; J: TRBJ1-4; CDR3: CASSQDPGNSEEKLFF
V: TRBV13; length: 16; J: TRBJ2-2; CDR3: CASSQTSGGAPGELFF
V: TRBV12-5; length: 15; J: TRBJ2-3; CDR3: CASALIQAWTDTQYF
V: TRBV11-3; length: 15; J: TRBJ1-5; CDR3: CASSLGGCWNQPQHF
V: TRBV4-2; length: 14; J: TRBJ2-7; CDR3: CASSPATGAYEQYF
V: TRBV19; length: 14; J: TRBJ1-1; CDR3: CASSLIDRVAEAFF
V: TRBV7-3; length: 12; J: TRBJ2-2; CDR3: CASSLNTGELFF
V: TRBV4-2; length: 17; J: TRBJ2-3; CDR3: CASSQDRGTDFTDTQYF
V: TRBV3-1/TRBV3-2; length: 13; J: TRBJ1-2; CDR3: CASSQETINGYTF
V: TRBV29-1; length: 12; J: TRBJ2-5; CDR3: CSVAGRVETQYF
V: TRBV30; length: 13; J: TRBJ1-1; CDR3: CAWKKQPNTEAFF
V: TRBV3-1/TRBV3-2; length: 16; J: TRBJ1-2; CDR3: CASSQDLGVPYYGYTF
V: TRBV6-5; length: 13; J: TRBJ1-2; CDR3: CASSLTGLYGYTF
V: TRBV27; length: 16; J: TRBJ1-2; CDR3: CASSPRAGGAPYGYTF
V: TRBV5-4; length: 13; J: TRBJ1-2; CDR3: CASSLQGRGGYTF
V: TRBV15; length: 18; J: TRBJ2-7; CDR3: CATSRDNRGTGITYEQYF
V: TRBV19; length: 16; J: TRBJ2-1; CDR3: CASSIVRGGLYNEQFF
V: TRBV27; length: 14; J: TRBJ2-7; CDR3: CASSPWVSGVEQYF
V: TRBV12-5; length: 17; J: TRBJ2-5; CDR3: CASGLVLDRGLKETQYF
V: TRBV2; length: 13; J: TRBJ2-3; CDR3: CASSTGLRDTQYF
V: TRBV7-8; length: 13; J: TRBJ1-3; CDR3: CASSLGLVRDSDF
V: TRBV7-8; length: 14; J: TRBJ1-5; CDR3: CASSTDRVGQPQHF
V: TRBV2; length: 15; J: TRBJ1-5; CDR3: CASSGTDRGGQPQHF
V: TRBV5-6; length: 15; J: TRBJ2-3; CDR3: CASSLAWTVSHTQYF
V: TRBV27; length: 17; J: TRBJ2-3; CDR3: CASSLFGLRYSADTQYF
V: TRBV11-2; length: 16; J: TRBJ2-3; CDR3: CASSLRSGSSTDTQYF
V: TRBV12-3/TRBV12-4; length: 13; J: TRBJ1-5; CDR3: CASSSGGGQPQHF
V: TRBV19; length: 14; J: TRBJ1-2; CDR3: CASRQTGSVYGYTF
V: TRBV10-3; length: 13; J: TRBJ2-3; CDR3: CAIHPSGRDTQYF
V: TRBV9; length: 13; J: TRBJ2-1; CDR3: CATSPEGGGEQFF
V: TRBV4-1; length: 14; J: TRBJ2-7; CDR3: CASSQAGTGYEQYF
V: TRBV3-1/TRBV3-2; length: 18; J: TRBJ2-4; CDR3: CASSQDHGTGGGKNIQYF
V: TRBV14; length: 14; J: TRBJ2-3; CDR3: CASSHTRFTDTQYF
V: TRBV4-3; length: 17; J: TRBJ1-2; CDR3: CASSQEMMGTGYYGYTF
V: TRBV12-3/TRBV12-4; length: 12; J: TRBJ1-2; CDR3: CASSRGGYGYTF
V: TRBV19; length: 15; J: TRBJ1-5; CDR3: CASSIKDRGHQPQHF
V: TRBV18; length: 13; J: TRBJ1-1; CDR3: CASSPLEYTEAFF
V: TRBV13; length: 15; J: TRBJ1-1; CDR3: CASSLGGTGNTEAFF
V: TRBV5-1; length: 15; J: TRBJ2-3; CDR3: CASSLVPGGPDTQYF
V: TRBV10-3; length: 15; J: TRBJ1-1; CDR3: CAISESAGGMTEAFF
V: TRBV6-6; length: 16; J: TRBJ1-2; CDR3: CASSYPTRTGIRGYTF
V: TRBV18; length: 13; J: TRBJ1-1; CDR3: CASSPTANTEAFF
V: TRBV4-3; length: 15; J: TRBJ2-7; CDR3: CASSQEWMGESEQYF